The clone carrying this TCR beta chain was observed at least ten times. Its antigen is unknown. This sample was included in a study of T cells in Graves' hyperthyroidism and ophthalmopathy. RNA transcripts served as the template for amplifying TCR beta CDR3 regions. Initially, a first-round RT-PCR of the TCR CDR3 employed the HTBI primer set. MiXCR was run by TCRdb on the multiplex PCR reads, yielding one entry per CDR3 protein. This sample has some 370,000 distinct CDR3 sequences, with over 13% found just once. The diagnoses drew upon clinical symptoms, serum thyroxine and TRAb, thyroid ultrasound and orbital computed tomography. Germline V lookup: CDR1 LGHDT, CDR2 YNNKEL (reference sequence). The germline V and J ends were trimmed by 4 bases and 2 bases, with 10 bases remaining between them. This CDR3 has 14 residues. General study results and limits: Blood also carried most thyroid clonotypes expanded above 0.001. With a median lead of approximately 6 months before onset, the model predicted ophthalmopathy.

This sequence originates from a man aged 50 or older with Graves' ophthalmopathy. The sequenced sample consisted of blood. The rearrangement uses TRBV3-1 and TRBJ2-3, with a weak D call TRBD2 (6 bases). The CDR3 coding sequence is TGTGCCAGCAGCCCGCGGGATATCACAGATACGCAGTATTTT. Translating it yields CASSPRDITDTQYF.